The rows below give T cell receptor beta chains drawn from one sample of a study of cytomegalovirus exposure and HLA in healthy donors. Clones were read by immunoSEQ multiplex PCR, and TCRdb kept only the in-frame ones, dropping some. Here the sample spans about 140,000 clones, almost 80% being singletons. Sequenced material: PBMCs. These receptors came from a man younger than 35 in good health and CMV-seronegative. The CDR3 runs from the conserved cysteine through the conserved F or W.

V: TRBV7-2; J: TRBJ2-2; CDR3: CASSLYGIGTGAGELFF
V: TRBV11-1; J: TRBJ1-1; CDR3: CASSASGTGPHTEAFF
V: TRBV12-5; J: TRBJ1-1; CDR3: CASGRTGTVNTEAFF
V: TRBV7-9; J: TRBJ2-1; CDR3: CASSGTDYNEQFF
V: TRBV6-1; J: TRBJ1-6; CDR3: CASSDRQGNSPLHF
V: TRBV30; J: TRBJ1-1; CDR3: CAWSAGTGNTEAFF
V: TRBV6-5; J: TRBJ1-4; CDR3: CASSYSIRGSLELFF
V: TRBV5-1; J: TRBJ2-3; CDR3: CASSRSGGNTDTQYF
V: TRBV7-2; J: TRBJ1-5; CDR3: CASSLTGENQPQHF
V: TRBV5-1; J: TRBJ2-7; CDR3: CASSRSGQGDEQYF
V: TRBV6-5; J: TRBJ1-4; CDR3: CASSQYGTPPEKLFF
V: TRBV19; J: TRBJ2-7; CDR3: CASSGKTGVSEQYF
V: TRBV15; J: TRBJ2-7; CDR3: CATSVSRRQGHEQYF
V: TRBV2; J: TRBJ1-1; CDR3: CASSDYFGTGLVNTEAFF
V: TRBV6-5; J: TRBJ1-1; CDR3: CASKHPPGAFF
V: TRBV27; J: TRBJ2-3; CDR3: CASSFREGVTADTQYF
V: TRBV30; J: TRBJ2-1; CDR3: CAWRDSAGSSYNEQFF
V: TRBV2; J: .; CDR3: CASRIRGDEQYF
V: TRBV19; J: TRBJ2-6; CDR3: CASSISSGANVLTF
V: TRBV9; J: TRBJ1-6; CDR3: CASSVGGVNSPLHF
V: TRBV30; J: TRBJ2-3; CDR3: CAWNQKSTDTQYF
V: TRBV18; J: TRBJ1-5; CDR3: CASSPQGQGGNQPQHF
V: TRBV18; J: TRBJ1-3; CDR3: CASSPGAPGNTIYF
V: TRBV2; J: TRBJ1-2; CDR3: CASSEDRGLYGYTF
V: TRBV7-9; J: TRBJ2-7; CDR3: CSSSFYQGYEQYF
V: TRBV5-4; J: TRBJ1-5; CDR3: CASSLRQRNQPQHF
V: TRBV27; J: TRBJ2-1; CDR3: CASSLLGTGTYNEQFF
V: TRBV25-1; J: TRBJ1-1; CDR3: CASKTVAEAFF
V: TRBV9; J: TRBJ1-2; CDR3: CASSAVRQGLAYGYTF
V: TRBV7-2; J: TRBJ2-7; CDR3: CASSRPLTDNVNYAQHF
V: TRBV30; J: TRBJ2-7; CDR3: CASQTGTYEQYF
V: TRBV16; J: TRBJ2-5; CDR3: CASSLGTVALQETQYF
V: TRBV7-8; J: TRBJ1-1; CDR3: CASSSLQGWDTEAFF
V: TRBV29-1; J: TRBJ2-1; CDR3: CSVVAGGYNEQFF
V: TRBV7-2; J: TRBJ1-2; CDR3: CASSWRSGGQGVEGGYTF
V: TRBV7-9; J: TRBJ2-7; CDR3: CASSPFSYEQYF
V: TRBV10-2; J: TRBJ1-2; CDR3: CASKDRVNYGYTF
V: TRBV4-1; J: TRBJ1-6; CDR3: CASSQDEGSPLHF
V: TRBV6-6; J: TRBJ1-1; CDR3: CASSYSSGGAFF
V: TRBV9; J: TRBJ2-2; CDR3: CASSARTGWPGELFF
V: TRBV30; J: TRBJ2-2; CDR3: CAWIGGGDGELFF
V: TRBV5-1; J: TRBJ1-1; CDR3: CASSPDRPMNTEAFF
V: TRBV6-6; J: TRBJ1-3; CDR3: CASSYSGEGNTIYF
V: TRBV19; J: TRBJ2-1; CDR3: CASSLPGGRYNEQFF
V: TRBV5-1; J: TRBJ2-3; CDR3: CASSSQATDTQYF